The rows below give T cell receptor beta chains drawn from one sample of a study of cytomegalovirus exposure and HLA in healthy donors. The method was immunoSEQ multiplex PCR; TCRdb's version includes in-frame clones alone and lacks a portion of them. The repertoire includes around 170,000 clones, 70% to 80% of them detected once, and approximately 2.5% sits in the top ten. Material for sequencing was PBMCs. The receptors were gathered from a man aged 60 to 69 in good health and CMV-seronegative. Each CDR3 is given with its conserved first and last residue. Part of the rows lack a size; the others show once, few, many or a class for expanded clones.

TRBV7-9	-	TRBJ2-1	CASSSGQGRFNEQFF
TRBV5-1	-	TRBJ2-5	CASRMDRGPETQYF
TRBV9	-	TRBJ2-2	CASSLGTPNTGELFF
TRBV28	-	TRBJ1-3	CASTSPGQPSGNTIYF
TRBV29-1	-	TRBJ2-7	CSVEESRGQKYF
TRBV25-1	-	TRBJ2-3	CASSGGLWADTQYF
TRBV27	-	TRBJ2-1	CASQFRQGDPRNEQFF
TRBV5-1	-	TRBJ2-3	CASSNLDPTTDTQYF
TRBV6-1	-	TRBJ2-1	CASSDSGGQRKQFF
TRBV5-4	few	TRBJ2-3	CASSPGGRGLDTQYF
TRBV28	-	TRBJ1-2	CASSSFQGVYGYTF
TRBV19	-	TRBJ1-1	CASTPRAGGNTEAFF
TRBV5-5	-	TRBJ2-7	CASSWGWGRNEQYF
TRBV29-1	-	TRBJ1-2	CSVDLGQGYGYTF
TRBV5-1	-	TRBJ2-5	CASSLTGGLKETQYF
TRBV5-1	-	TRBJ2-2	CASSRQESGELFF
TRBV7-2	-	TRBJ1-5	CASSLKMGRGNQPQHF
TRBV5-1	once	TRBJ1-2	CASSLPPGGNDGYPF
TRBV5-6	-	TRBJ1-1	CASSPPIGQEVTEAFF
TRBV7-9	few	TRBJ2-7	CASSRGANLEQYF
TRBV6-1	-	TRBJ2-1	CASSENIAGGYNEQFF
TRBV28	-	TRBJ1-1	CASSPLPPREGNTEAFF
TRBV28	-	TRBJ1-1	CATQEGQGRAFF
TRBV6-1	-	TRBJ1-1	CASSGQGGYTEAFF
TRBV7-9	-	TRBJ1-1	CASRPTGGKSEAFF
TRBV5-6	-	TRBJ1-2	CASSGLDRGYGYTF
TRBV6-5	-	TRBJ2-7	CASSDVNRGYEQYF
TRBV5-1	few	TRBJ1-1	CASSLTANTEAFF
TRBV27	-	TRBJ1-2	CASKDLSSGGYGYTF
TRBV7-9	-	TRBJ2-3	CASSRSGGSTDTQYF
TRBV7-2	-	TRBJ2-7	CASSLRRAGAEEQYF
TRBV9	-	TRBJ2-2	CASSVAGGVNTGELFF
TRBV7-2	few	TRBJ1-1	CASRGTVNTEAFF
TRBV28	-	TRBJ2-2	CASSLLIRSGELFF
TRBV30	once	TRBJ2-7	CASRGRGPDEQYF
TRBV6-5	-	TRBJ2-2	CASRTGGYTGELFF
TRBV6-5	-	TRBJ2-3	CASGRGPSTDTQYF
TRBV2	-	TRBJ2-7	CASRWTRPGEQYF
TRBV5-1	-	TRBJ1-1	CASSPPNIGGPSTEAFF
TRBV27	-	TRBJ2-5	CASSLWGGVQETQYF
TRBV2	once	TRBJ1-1	CASSEATLGRTEAFF
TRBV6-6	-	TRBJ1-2	CASSWNKDRVSF
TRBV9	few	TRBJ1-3	CASSVATQGLNTIYF
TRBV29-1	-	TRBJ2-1	CSAIVAGGSAKFF
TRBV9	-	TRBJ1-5	CASSVEGGPNQPQHF
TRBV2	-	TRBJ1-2	CASSPTGTYGYTF
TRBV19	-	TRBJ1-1	CASSIQGAIRNTEAFF
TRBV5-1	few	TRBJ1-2	CASSFGRLYGYTF
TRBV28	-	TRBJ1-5	CASSLVEGDQPQHF
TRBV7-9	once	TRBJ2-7	CASSLDSSSYEQYF